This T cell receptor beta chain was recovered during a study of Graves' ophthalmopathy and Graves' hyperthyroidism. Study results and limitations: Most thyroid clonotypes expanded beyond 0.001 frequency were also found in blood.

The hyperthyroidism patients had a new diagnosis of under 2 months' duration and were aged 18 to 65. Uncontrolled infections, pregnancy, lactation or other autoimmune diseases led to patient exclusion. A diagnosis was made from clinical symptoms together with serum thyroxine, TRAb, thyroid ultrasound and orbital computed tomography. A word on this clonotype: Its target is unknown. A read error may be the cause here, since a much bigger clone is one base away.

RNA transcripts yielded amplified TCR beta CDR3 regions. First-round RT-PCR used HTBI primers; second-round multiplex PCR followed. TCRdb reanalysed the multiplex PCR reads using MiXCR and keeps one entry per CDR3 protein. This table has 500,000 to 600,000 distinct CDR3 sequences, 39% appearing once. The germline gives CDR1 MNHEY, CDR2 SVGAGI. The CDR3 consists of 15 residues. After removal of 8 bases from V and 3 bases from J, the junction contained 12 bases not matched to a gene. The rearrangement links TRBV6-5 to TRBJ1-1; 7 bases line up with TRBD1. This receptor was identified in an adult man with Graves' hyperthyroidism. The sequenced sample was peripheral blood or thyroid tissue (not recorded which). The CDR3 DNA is TGTGCCAGCGGGTACGAGGGGGCCATTGACACTGAAGCTTTCTTT. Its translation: CASGYEGAIDTEAFF.